The 15 T cell receptor beta chains below come from one sample, sequenced in a study of cytomegalovirus exposure and HLA in healthy donors. Assay: immunoSEQ multiplex PCR; the TCRdb copy retains only in-frame clones and omits some. Of over 200,000 clones in the sample, 80% to 85% were seen once. Sequenced material: PBMCs. These receptors were taken from a woman in her 30s in good health and CMV-seropositive.

The gene calls are TRBV5-3 and TRBJ1-1; D might be TRBD1 (5 bases). TRBV5-3 is recorded as an ORF, its role being uncertain. Trimming shortened V by 2 bases and J by 1 base, and 9 bases separated the two germline ends. This CDR3 comprises 14 residues. The CDR3 DNA is TGTGCCAGAAGCTTAACAGGCCAGAACACTGAAGCTTTCTTT. This sequence encodes CARSLTGQNTEAFF.

The gene calls are TRBV11-3 and TRBJ2-1; no clear D. The germline CDR1 and CDR2 sequences are SGHNT and YENEEA. CDR3 size: 11 residues. Trimming shortened V by 6 bases and J by 9 bases, and 9 bases separated the two germline ends. CDR3 nucleotides: TGTGCCAGCAGGCTAAGTGGTGAGCAGTTCTTC. Its translation is CASRLSGEQFF.

The rearrangement links TRBV4-3 to TRBJ2-6, with TRBD2 matching 8 bases. V lost 0 bases to trimming and J lost 0 bases; unmatched junction nucleotides: 1. The germline V gene has CDR1 LGHNA and CDR2 YSLEER. This CDR3 region has 17 residues. CDR3 residues: CASSQDGGGSGANVLTF. CDR3 nucleotides: TGCGCCAGCAGCCAAGACGGGGGGGGCTCTGGGGCCAACGTCCTGACTTTC.

The genes are TRBV27 and TRBJ1-1; the D is unclear. Germline CDR1 and CDR2: MNHEY and SMNVEV (reference sequence). There are 13 residues in the CDR3. The V and J ends lost 4 bases and 7 bases respectively, with 13 bases between them. This CDR3 is CASSSGLTDEAFF. The CDR3 bases are TGTGCCAGCAGTTCGGGCCTGACGGATGAAGCTTTCTTT.

This clone was found a few times. The rearrangement links TRBV4-1 to TRBJ1-4; maybe TRBD1 (5 bases). V was trimmed by 4 bases and J by 8 bases, leaving 14 bases between them. The CDR3 has 14 residues. The germline V gene encodes CDR1 MGHRA and CDR2 YSYEKL. This CDR3 reads CASSPPGGREKLFF. CDR3 bases: TGCGCCAGCAGCCCTCCGGGGGGACGGGAAAAACTGTTTTTT.

This chain connects TRBV7-6 to TRBJ2-1; 10 positions match TRBD2. Germline values: CDR1 SGHVS, CDR2 FNYEAQ. The CDR3 is 16 residues long. V dropped 2 bases and J dropped 7; count of bases not matched to a gene: 8. The CDR3 here is CASSLRASGRGNEQFF. As DNA, the CDR3 is TGTGCCAGCAGCTTAAGGGCTAGCGGGAGAGGGAATGAGCAGTTCTTC.

The genes are TRBV12-5 and TRBJ2-2, with 8 bases identical to TRBD2. Looked up from germline, CDR1 is LGHNT and CDR2 is FRNRAP. V was pared by 0 bases and J by 8 bases, with 5 bases of the junction left unmatched. The CDR3 is 15 residues long. The DNA of the CDR3 is TGTGCTAGTGGTTTGGTACAAGCGGGGGCTGGGGAGCTGTTTTTT. Its translation is CASGLVQAGAGELFF.

This chain joins TRBV9 and TRBJ2-1; tentatively, D is TRBD2 (6 bases). In germline, CDR1 is SGDLS, CDR2 YYNGEE. Trimming stripped 4 bases from V and 6 bases from J, with 17 bases between. There are 15 residues in the CDR3. This chain's CDR3 is CASSNQGGTFNEQFF. CDR3 nucleotide sequence: TGTGCCAGCAGCAACCAAGGAGGGACTTTCAATGAGCAGTTCTTC.

The chain carries TRBV19 and TRBJ2-2, with D perhaps assigned TRBD1 or TRBD2 (5 bases each). V lost 4 bases and J 4 bases, leaving 16 bases between the germline ends. CDR1 and CDR2 (germline): LNHDA, SQIVND (reference sequence). The CDR3 has 16 residues. The CDR3 DNA is TGTGCCAGTAGTAGCCGGGGCATGTTGGGCACCGGGGAGCTGTTTTTT. It specifies CASSSRGMLGTGELFF. Combining the CDR3 with reference TRBV19 and TRBJ2-2 gives the whole variable domain DGGITQSPKYLFRKEGQNVTLSCEQNLNHDAMYWYRQDPGQGLRLIYYSQIVNDFQKGDIAEGYSVSREKKESFPLTVTSAQKNPTAFYLCASSSRGMLGTGELFFGEGSRLTVL.

The chain employs TRBV27 and TRBJ2-1, with TRBD1 identical over 11 bases. With V trimmed by 4 bases and J by 8 bases, 22 bases remained unmatched. The CDR3 is made up of 20 amino acids. Looked up from germline, CDR1 is MNHEY and CDR2 is SMNVEV (reference sequence). In nucleotides, the CDR3 is TGTGCCAGCAGTTCCCCTGGACAGGGGGCTATTACGAGCCGGAGACATGAGCAGTTCTTC. Residues: CASSSPGQGAITSRRHEQFF.

V gene TRBV7-3 combines with J gene TRBJ2-2; TRBD2 agrees at 8 bases. There are 16 residues in the CDR3. The germline V gene has CDR1 SGHTA and CDR2 FQGTGA. The V gene end was trimmed by 4 bases and the J gene end by 1 base; junction bases not matched to a gene: 5. In DNA form, the CDR3 reads TGTGCCAGCAGCTGGACTAGCCCCAGGAACACCGGGGAGCTGTTTTTT. Residues: CASSWTSPRNTGELFF.

The chain combines TRBV13 with TRBJ2-6; no reliable D call. V lost 11 bases to trimming and J lost 0 bases, with 23 bases between them. This CDR3 has 18 residues. The germline V gene encodes CDR1 PRHDT and CDR2 FYEKMQ (reference sequence). CDR3 loop: CASRNAARKSSGANVLTF. The CDR3 bases are TGTGCCTCTCGAAACGCTGCTCGAAAATCCTCTGGGGCCAACGTCCTGACTTTC.

The V gene is TRBV2, the J gene TRBJ2-6; D remains unclear. Germline V gives CDR1 SNHLY, CDR2 FYNNEI. Trimming stripped 6 bases from V and 1 base from J, with 10 bases between. CDR3 size: 15 residues. The CDR3 reads CASRDTFSGANVLTF. CDR3 coding DNA: TGTGCCAGCAGGGATACATTTTCTGGGGCCAACGTCCTGACTTTC.

The chain carries TRBV11-3 and TRBJ2-1; no clear D gene. This CDR3 is built from 15 residues. Trimming removed 2 bases from V and 2 bases from J, with 10 bases in between. Germline CDR1 and CDR2: SGHNT and YENEEA. The CDR3 spells CASSLRVLAYNEQFF. Here the CDR3 DNA reads TGTGCCAGCAGCTTAAGGGTGCTTGCCTACAATGAGCAGTTCTTC.

The rearrangement joins TRBV28 to TRBJ2-1; D is perhaps TRBD2 (7 bases). The germline CDR1 and CDR2 sequences are MDHEN and SYDVKM. CDR3 length: 14 amino acids. Between the trimmed V and J ends, which lost 10 bases and 3 bases, there was a span of 16 bases. Written as DNA, the CDR3 is TGTGCCATCCTTGGGGGGGGCCTCTACAATGAGCAGTTCTTC. Protein: CAILGGGLYNEQFF.